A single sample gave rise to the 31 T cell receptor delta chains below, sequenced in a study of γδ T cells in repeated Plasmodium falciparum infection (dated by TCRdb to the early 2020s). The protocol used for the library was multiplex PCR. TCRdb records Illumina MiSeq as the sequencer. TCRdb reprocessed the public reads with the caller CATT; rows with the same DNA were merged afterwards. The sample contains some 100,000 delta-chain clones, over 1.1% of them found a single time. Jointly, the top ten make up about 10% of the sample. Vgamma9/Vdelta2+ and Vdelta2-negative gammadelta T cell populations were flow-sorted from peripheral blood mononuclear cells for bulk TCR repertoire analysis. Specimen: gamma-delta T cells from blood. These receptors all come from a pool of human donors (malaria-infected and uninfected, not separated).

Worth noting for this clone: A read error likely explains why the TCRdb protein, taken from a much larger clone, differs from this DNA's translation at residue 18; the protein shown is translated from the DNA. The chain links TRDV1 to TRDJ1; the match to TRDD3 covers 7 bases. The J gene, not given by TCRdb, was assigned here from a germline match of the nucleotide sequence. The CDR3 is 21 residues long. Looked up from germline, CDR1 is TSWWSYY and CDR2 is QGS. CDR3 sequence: CALGERGGGAAWGSLTDRLIF. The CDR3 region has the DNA TGTGCTCTTGGGGAACGAGGCGGGGGTGCGGCCTGGGGGTCCCTCACCGATAGACTCATCTTT.

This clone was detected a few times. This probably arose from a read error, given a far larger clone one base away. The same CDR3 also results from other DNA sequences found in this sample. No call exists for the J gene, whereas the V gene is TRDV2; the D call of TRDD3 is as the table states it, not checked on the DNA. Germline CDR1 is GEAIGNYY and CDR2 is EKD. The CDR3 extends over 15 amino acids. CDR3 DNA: TGTGCCTGTGACACGCTGGGGGATACATACGATAAACTCATCTTC. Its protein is CACDTLGDTYDKLIF.

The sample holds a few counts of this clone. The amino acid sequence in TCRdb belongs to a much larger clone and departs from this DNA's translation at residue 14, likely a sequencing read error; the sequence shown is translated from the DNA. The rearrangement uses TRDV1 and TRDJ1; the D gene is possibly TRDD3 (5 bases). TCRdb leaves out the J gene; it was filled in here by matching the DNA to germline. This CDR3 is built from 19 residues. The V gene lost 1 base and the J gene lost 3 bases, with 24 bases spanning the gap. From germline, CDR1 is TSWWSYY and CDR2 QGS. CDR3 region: CALGERPGSAHHVADKLIF. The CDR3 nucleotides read TGTGCTCTTGGGGAACGGCCTGGGTCGGCCCACCATGTAGCCGATAAACTCATCTTT.

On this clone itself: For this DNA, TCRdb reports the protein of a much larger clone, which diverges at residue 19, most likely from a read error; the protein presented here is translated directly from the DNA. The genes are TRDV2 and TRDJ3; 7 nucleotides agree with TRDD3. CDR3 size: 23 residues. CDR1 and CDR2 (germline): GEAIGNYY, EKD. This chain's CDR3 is CACDTGRVPVLGTHSWDTQQMFF. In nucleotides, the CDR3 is TGTGCCTGTGACACCGGACGCGTTCCCGTACTGGGGACCCACTCCTGGGACACCCAACAGATGTTTTTC.

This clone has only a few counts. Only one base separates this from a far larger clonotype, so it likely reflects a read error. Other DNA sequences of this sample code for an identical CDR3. This CDR3 is CALGELSTLTVLHAPIYTDKLIF. In nucleotides, the CDR3 is TGTGCTCTTGGGGAACTAAGTACTTTGACAGTCCTCCATGCGCCAATTTACACCGATAAACTCATCTTT. The chain is built from TRDV1 and TRDJ1; D is uncertain. V lost 0 bases to trimming and J lost 0 bases, with 32 bases between them. CDR3 length: 23 amino acids. The germline V gene encodes CDR1 TSWWSYY and CDR2 QGS.

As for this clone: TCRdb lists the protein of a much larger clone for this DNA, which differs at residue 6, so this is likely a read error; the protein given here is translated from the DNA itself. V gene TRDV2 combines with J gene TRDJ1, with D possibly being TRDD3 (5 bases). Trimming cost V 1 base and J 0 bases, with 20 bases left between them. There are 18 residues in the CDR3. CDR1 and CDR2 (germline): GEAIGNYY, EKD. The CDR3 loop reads CACDTPSSIRGHTDKLIF. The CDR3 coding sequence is TGTGCCTGTGACACTCCATCTTCTATCAGGGGACACACCGATAAACTCATCTTT.

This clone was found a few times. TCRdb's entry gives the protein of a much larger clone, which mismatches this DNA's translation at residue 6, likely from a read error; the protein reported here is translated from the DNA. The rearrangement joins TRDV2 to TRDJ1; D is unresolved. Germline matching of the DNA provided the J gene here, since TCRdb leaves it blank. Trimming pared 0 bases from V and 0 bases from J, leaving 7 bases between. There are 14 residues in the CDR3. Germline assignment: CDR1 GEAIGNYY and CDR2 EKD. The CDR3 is CACDTRRDTDKLIF. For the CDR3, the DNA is TGTGCCTGTGACACCAGGCGTGACACCGATAAACTCATCTTT.

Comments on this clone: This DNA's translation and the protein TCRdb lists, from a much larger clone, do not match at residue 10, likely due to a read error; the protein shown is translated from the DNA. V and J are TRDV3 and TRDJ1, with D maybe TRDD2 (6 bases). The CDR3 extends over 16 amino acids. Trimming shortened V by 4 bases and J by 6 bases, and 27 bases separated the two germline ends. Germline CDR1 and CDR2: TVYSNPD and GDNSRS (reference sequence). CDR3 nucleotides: TGTGCCTCTCCTACGGCCTGGGAGATATGCTGGCATAAACTCATCTTT. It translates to CASPTAWEICWHKLIF.

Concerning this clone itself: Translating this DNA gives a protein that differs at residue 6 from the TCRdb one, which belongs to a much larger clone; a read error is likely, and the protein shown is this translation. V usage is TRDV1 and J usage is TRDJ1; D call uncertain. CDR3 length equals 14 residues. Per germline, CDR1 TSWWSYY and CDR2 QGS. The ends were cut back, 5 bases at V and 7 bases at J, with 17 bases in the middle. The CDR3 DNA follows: TGTGCTCTTGGGCACAGAATTTCCCCCAGTAAACTCATCTTT. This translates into CALGHRISPSKLIF.

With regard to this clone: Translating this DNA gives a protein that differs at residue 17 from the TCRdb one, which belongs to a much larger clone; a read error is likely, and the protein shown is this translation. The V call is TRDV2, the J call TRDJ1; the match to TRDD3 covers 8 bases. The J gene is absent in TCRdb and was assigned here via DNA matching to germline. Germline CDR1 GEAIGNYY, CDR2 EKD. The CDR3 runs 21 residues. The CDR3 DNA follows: TGTGCCTGTGACAAGGTTGGGGGTGCTACTGGGGGTCTAAGGTACACCAATAAACTCATCTTT. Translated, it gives CACDKVGGATGGLRYTNKLIF.

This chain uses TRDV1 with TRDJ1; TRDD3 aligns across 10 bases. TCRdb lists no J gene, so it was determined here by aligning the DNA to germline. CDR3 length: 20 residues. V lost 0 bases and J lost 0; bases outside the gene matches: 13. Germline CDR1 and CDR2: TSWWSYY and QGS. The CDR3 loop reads CALGELRESTGGLYTDKLIF. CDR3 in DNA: TGTGCTCTTGGGGAACTACGGGAGAGTACTGGGGGATTGTACACCGATAAACTCATCTTT.

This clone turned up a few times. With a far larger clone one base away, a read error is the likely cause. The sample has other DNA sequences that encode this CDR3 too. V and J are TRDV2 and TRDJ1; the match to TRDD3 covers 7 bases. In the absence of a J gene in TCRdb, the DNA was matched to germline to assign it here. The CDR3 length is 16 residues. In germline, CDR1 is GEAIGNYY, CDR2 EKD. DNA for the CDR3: TGTGCCTGCGACACTCGTACTGGGGATCGAACCGATAAACTCATCTTT. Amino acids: CACDTRTGDRTDKLIF.

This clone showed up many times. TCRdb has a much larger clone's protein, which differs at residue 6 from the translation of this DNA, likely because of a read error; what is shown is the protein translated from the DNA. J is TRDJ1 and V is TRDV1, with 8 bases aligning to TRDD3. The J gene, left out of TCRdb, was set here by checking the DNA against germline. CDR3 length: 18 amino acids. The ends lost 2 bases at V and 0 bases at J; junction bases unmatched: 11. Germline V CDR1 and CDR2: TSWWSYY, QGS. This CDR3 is CALGEFPRDTPYTDKLIF. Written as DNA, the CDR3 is TGTGCTCTTGGGGAATTCCCCCGGGATACGCCATACACCGATAAACTCATCTTT.

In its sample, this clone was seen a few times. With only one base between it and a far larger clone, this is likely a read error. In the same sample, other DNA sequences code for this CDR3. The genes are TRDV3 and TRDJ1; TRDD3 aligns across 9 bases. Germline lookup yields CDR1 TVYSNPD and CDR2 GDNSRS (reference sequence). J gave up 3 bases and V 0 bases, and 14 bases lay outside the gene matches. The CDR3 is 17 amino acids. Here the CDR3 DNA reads TGTGCCTTTAGAGCCTTCCTTGGGGGATATGGATCCGATAAACTCATCTTT. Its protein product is CAFRAFLGGYGSDKLIF.

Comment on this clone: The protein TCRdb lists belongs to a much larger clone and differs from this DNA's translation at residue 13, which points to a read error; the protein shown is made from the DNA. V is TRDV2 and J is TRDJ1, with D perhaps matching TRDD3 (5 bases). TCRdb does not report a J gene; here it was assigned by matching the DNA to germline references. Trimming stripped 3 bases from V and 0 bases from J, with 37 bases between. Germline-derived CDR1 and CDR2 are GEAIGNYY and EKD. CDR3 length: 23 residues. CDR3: CACDSLSTPVAGAGSENTDKLIF. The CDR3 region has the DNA TGTGCCTGTGACTCCTTAAGTACCCCCGTGGCAGGTGCTGGGAGTGAGAACACCGATAAACTCATCTTT.

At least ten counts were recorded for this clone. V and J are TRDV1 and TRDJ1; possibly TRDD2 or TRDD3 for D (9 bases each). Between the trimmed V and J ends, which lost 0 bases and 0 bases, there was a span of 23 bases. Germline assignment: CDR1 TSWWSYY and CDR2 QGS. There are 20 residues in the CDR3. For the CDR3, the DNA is TGTGCTCTTGGGGAACTATCGCCTTCCTACTGGGGGACTAACACCGATAAACTCATCTTT. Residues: CALGELSPSYWGTNTDKLIF.

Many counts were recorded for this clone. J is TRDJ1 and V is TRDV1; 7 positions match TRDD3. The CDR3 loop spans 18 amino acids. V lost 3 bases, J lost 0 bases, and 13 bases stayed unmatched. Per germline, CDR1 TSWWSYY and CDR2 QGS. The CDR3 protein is CALGDGGSWGPHTDKLIF. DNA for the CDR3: TGTGCTCTTGGGGACGGGGGCAGCTGGGGGCCCCACACCGATAAACTCATCTTT.

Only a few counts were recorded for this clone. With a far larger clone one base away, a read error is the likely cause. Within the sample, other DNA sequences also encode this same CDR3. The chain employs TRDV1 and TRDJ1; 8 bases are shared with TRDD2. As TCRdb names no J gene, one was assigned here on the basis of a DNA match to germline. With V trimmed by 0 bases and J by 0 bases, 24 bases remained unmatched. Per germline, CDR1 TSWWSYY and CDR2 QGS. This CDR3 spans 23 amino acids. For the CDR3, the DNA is TGTGCTCTTGGGGAACTCAAAATCTTCCTACTGACTCCGGGGATCATGTACACCGATAAACTCATCTTT. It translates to CALGELKIFLLTPGIMYTDKLIF.

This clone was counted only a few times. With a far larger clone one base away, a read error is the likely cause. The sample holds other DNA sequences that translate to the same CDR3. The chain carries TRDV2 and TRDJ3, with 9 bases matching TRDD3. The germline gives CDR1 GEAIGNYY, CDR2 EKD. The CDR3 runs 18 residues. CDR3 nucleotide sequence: TGTGCCTGTGACACCGTGGGGGATAGCTCCTGGGACACCCGGCAGATGTTTTTC. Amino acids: CACDTVGDSSWDTRQMFF.

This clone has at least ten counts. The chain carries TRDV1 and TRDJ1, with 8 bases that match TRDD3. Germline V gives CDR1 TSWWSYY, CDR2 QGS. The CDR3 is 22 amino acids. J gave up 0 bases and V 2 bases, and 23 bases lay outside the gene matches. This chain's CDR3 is CALGEIQSQGGWGMLYTDKLIF. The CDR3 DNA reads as TGTGCTCTTGGGGAAATACAATCACAAGGGGGTTGGGGGATGCTATACACCGATAAACTCATCTTT.

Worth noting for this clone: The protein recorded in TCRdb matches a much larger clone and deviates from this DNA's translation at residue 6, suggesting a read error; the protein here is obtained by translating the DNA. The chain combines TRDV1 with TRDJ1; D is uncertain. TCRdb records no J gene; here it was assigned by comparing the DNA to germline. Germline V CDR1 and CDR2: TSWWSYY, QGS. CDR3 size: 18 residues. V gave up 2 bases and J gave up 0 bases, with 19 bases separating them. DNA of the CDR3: TGTGCTCTTGGGGAATGTACGTTTGGACCGATGTACACCGATAAACTCATCTTT. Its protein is CALGECTFGPMYTDKLIF.

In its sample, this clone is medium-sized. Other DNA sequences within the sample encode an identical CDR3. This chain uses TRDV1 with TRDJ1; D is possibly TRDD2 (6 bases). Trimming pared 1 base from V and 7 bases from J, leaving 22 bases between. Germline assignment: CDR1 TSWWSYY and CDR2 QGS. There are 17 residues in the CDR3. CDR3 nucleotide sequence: TGTGCTCTTGGGGAACCCTTATCTTCCTGGGCAGGACGTAAACTCATCTTT. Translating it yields CALGEPLSSWAGRKLIF.

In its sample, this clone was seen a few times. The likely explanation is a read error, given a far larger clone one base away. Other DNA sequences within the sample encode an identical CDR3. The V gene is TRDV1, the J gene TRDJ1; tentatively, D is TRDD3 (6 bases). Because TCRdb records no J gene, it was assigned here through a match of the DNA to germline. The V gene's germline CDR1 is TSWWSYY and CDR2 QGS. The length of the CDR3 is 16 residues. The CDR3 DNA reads TGTGCTCTCGGGGAACTAGGACACCGGGGGAGCGATAAACTCATCTTT. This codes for CALGELGHRGSDKLIF.

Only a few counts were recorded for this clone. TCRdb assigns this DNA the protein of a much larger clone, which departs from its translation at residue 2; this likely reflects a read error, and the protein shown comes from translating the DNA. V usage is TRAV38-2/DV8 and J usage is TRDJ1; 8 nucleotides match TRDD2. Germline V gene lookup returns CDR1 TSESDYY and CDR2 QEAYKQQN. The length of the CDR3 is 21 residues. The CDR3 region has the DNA TGTTCTTATAGGAGCCACTTCCTACATCGTGGATACTCCTTTTACACCGATAAACTCATCTTT. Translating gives CSYRSHFLHRGYSFYTDKLIF.

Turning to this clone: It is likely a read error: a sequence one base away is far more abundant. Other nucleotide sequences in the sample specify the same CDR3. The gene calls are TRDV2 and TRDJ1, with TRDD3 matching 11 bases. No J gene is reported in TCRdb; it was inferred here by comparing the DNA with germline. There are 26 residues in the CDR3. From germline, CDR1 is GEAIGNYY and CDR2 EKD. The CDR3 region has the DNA TGTGCCTGTGACACCGTAAGGCCTCCTACTGGGCTTGGGGGATACGCGGTGGGTCAGTACACTGATAAACTCATCTTT. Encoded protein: CACDTVRPPTGLGGYAVGQYTDKLIF.

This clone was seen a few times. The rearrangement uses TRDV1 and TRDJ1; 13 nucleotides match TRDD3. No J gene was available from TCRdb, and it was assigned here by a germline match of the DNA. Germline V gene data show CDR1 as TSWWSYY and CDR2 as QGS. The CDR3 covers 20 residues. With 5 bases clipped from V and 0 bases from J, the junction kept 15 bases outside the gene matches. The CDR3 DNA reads TGTGCTCTTGGGTCCCACCTCCCTACTGGGGGATACGCGTACACCGATAAACTCATCTTT. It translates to CALGSHLPTGGYAYTDKLIF.

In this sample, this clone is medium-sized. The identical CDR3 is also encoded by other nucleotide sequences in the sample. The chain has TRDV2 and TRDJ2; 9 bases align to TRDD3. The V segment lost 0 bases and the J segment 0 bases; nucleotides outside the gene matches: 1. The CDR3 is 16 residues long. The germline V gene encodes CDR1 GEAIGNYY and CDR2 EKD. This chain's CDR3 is CACDTLGDTLTAQLFF. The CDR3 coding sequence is TGTGCCTGTGACACCTTGGGGGATACTTTGACAGCACAACTCTTCTTT.

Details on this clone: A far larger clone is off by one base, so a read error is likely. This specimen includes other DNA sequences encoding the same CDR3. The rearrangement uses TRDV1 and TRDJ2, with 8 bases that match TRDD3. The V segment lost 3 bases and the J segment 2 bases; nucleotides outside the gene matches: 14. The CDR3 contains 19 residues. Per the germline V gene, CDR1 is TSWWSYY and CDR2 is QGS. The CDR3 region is CALGEGSAWGRALTAQLFF. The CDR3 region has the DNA TGTGCTCTTGGGGAGGGGTCTGCCTGGGGGAGAGCGTTGACAGCACAACTCTTCTTT.

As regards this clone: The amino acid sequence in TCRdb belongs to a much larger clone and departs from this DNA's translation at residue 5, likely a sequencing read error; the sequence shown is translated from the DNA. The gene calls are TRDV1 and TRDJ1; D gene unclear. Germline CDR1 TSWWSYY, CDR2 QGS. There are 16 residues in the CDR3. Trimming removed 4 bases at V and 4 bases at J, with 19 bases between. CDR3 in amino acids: CALGVRPVRNGDKLIF. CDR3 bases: TGTGCTCTTGGGGTAAGACCCGTTAGGAACGGCGATAAACTCATCTTT.

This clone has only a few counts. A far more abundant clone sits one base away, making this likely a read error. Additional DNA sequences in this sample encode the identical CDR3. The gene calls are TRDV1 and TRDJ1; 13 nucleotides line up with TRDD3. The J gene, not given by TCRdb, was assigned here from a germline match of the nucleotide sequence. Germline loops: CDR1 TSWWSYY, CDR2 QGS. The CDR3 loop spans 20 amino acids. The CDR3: CALGERLIRTGGYGADKLIF. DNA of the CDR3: TGCGCTCTTGGGGAACGCCTGATTCGGACTGGGGGATACGGGGCCGATAAACTCATCTTT.

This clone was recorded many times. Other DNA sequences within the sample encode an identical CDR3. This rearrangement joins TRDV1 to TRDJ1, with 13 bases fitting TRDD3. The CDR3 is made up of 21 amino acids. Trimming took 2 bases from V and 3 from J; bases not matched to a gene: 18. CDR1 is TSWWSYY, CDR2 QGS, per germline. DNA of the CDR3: TGTGCTCTTGGGGAATGGCGCGTGACTCCTACTGGGGGATACGATCCCGATAAACTCATCTTT. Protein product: CALGEWRVTPTGGYDPDKLIF.